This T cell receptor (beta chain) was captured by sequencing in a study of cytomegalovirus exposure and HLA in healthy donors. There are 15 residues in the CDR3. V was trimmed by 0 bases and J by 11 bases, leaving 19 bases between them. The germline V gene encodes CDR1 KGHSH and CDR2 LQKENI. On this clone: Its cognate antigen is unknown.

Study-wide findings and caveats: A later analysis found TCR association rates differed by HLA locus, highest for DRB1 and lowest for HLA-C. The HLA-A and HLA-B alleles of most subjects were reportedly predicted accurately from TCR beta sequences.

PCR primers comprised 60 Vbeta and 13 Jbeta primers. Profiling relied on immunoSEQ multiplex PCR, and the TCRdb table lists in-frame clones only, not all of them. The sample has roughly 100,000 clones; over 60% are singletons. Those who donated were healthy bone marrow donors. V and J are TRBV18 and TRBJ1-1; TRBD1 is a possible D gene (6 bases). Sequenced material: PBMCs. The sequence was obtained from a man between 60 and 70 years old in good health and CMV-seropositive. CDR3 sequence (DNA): TGTGCCAGCTCACCACCGGGGAATACAGGGTTTCGGGCTTTCTTT. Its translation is CASSPPGNTGFRAFF.